Detailed here is one T cell receptor beta chain. Its antigen is still unknown. The data were taken from a study of cytomegalovirus exposure and HLA in healthy donors. General study findings and limits: Sequencing likely produced, as an artifact, a cluster of highly shared sequence variants. An apparent linkage of common viral pathogens to several of the most significant clusters emerged in a later analysis. A prior analysis recorded that most TCR beta V segments were productive about 90% or about 30% of the time. Versus the roughly 700-donor mean, an Asian-associated ancestry cluster reportedly showed fewer N-insertions in a later analysis.

V was clipped by 7 bases and J by 8 bases, with 17 bases between them. The CDR3 runs 14 residues. Germline CDR1 reads WSHSY; CDR2 reads SAAADI. Primers included in the PCR were 60 Vbeta and 13 Jbeta primers. The table came from immunoSEQ multiplex PCR; TCRdb's copy has only in-frame clones and leaves some out. The sample consists of around 140,000 clones, 70% of them appearing once. The sample taken for sequencing was PBMCs. This sequence originates from an older woman in good health and CMV-seropositive. The chain carries TRBV10-2 and TRBJ2-2; D unclear. The CDR3 here is CASTWAPSDGELFF. The CDR3 region has the DNA TGCGCCAGCACCTGGGCCCCTTCAGATGGGGAGCTGTTTTTT.